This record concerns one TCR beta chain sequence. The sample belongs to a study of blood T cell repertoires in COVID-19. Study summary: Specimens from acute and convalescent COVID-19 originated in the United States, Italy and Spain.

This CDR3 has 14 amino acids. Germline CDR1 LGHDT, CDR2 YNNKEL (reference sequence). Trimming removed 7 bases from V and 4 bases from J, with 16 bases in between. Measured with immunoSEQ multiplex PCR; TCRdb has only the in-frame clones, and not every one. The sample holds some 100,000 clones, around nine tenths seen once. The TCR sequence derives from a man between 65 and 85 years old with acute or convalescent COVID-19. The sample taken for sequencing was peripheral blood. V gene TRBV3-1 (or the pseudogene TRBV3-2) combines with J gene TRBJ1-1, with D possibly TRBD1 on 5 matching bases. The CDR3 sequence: CASNDSPAITEAFF. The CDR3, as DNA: TGTGCCAGCAATGACAGCCCGGCGATCACTGAAGCTTTCTTT.